This TCR beta chain was sequenced during a study of blood T cell repertoires in COVID-19. Study as a whole: Samples of COVID-19 (acute and convalescent) were obtained from the United States, Italy and Spain. In each case, the material was cDNA or gDNA derived from T cells, B-cell-depleted T cells, or PBMCs.

J was trimmed by 8 bases and V by 6 bases; bases with no gene match: 9. The V gene's germline CDR1 is MNHNY and CDR2 SVGAGI (reference sequence). The CDR3 contains 14 residues. Seattle-derived patients entered the study during active infection and were followed longitudinally. Authors' methods: From reference gene primer amplification, estimates of nucleated cell counts were derived. Some clones are missing from TCRdb's copy, which holds only in-frame ones; the method was immunoSEQ multiplex PCR. V, J and clone size were drawn from that table, and D and trimming were deduced from the DNA. The sample carries around 230,000 clones, 65% to 90% recorded once.

This chain uses TRBV6-6 with TRBJ2-1, with 8 bases matching TRBD2. This receptor was identified in a man over 45 with COVID-19, enrolled during active disease. Sequenced input: peripheral blood. The CDR3 DNA sequence: TGTGCCAGCAGACCAGCGGGACTAGTACATGAGCAGTTCTTC. Protein sequence: CASRPAGLVHEQFF.